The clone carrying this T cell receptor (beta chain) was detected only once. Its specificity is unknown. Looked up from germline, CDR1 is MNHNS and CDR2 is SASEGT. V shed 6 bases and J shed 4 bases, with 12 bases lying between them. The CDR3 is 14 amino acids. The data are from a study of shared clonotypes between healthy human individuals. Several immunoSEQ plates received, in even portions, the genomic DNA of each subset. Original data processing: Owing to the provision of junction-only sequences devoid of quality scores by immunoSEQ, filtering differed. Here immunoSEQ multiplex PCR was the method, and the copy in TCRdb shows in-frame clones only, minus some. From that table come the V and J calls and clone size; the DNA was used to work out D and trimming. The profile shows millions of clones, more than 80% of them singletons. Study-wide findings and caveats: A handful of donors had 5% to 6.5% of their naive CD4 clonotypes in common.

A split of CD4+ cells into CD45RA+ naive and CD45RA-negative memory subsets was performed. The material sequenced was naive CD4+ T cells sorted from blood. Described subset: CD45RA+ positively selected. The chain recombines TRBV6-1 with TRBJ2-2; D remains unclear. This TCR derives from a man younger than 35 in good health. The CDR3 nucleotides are TGTGCCAGCAGACAGTTCCTGGTCACCGGGGAGCTGTTTTTT. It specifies CASRQFLVTGELFF.